This TCR beta chain was recovered during a study of T cell repertoires in cytomegalovirus infection. Study-level information: Matching HLA type, along with CMV infection, was indicated by public TCR beta signatures. Study-wide findings and caveats: Carriage of CMV together with the relevant HLA was identifiable through cumulative public TCR beta family frequency. CMV-specific TCR beta clonotypes restricted by HLA-C dominated the ex vivo response.

This clonotype was seen a handful of times. What it binds is not known. J was trimmed by 7 bases and V by 4 bases; bases with no gene match: 10. The CDR3 spans 15 residues. MiXCR was run by TCRdb on the reads, yielding one entry per CDR3 protein. The table records approximately 500,000 distinct CDR3 sequences, more than 25% of them present only once. This sequence originates from a human donor in good health (CMV status not recorded). Some clones in this sample may be carry-over from other donors' samples. Sequenced sample: PBMCs. The chain combines TRBV12-3 or TRBV12-4 with TRBJ1-5, with 7 bases that match TRBD1. The CDR3 is CASSSTTGVAQPQHF. For the CDR3, the DNA is TGTGCCAGCAGTTCGACAACAGGGGTGGCCCAGCCCCAGCATTTT.